One sample yielded the 29 T cell receptor beta chains listed below, sequenced in a study of T cell repertoires in cytomegalovirus infection. For these TCRs, the target antigens are not known. TCRdb re-called the reads with MiXCR, one entry per CDR3 protein. The table shows about 890,000 distinct CDR3 sequences, with about a third occurring only once. The material was cultured CD8+ T cells from PBMCs, obtained from culture after CMV antigen stimulation. These receptors all come from a human donor in good health (CMV status not recorded). Some clones in this sample may be carry-over from other donors' samples.

The genes are TRBV5-4 and TRBJ1-6; TRBD1 might be the D (5 bases). V was trimmed by 4 bases and J by 5 bases, leaving 13 bases between them. The CDR3 is 15 amino acids. CDR1 is SGHNT, CDR2 YYREEE, per germline (reference sequence). The CDR3: CASSLPGRDNSPLHF. The CDR3 region has the DNA TGTGCCAGCAGCCTCCCGGGACGGGATAATTCACCCCTCCACTTT.

The V call is TRBV29-1, the J call TRBJ2-1; D is uncertain. The CDR3 sequence is 11 residues long. Germline CDR1 reads SQVTM; CDR2 reads ANQGSEA. The germline V and J ends were trimmed by 5 bases and 5 bases, with 7 bases remaining between them. CDR3: CSVPENNEQFF. CDR3 coding DNA: TGCAGCGTTCCGGAGAACAATGAGCAGTTCTTC.

This clonotype was counted between two and nine times. The chain employs TRBV6-5 and TRBJ2-7; D not resolved. CDR3 length: 15 residues. Trimming removed 0 bases from V and 5 bases from J, with 14 bases in between. CDR1 is MNHEY, CDR2 SVGAGI, per germline. The CDR3 region is CASSYSPSYSDEQYF. CDR3 sequence (DNA): TGTGCCAGCAGTTACTCCCCGTCATATTCGGACGAGCAGTACTTC.

This clonotype was counted only a few times. This rearrangement joins TRBV10-3 to TRBJ2-7; 7 bases map to TRBD2. The CDR3 has 13 amino acids. Germline CDR1 is ENHRY and CDR2 is SYGVKD. The J segment lost 3 bases and the V segment lost 11 bases, leaving 10 bases of the junction unmatched. In nucleotides, the CDR3 is TGTGCCGCAGACGCCGGGGGGTTCTACGAGCAGTACTTC. It encodes CAADAGGFYEQYF.

This chain uses TRBV29-1 with TRBJ2-7; maybe TRBD1 (5 bases). Per germline, CDR1 SQVTM and CDR2 ANQGSEA. The CDR3 extends over 12 amino acids. V lost 3 bases and J 0 bases, leaving 6 bases between the germline ends. CDR3 amino acids: CSVDTGSYEQYF. DNA for the CDR3: TGCAGCGTTGATACAGGCTCCTACGAGCAGTACTTC.

This clonotype has just a few counts. The rearrangement uses TRBV5-3 and TRBJ1-1; TRBD1 aligns across 7 bases. TRBV5-3 has ORF status, its function being uncertain. Germline trimming cut 8 bases from V and 4 bases from J; bases unmatched to any gene: 14. CDR3 length equals 15 residues. Here the CDR3 reads CASSATGAARTEAFF. CDR3 nucleotides: TGTGCCAGCAGCGCTACAGGGGCGGCGCGCACTGAAGCTTTCTTT.

The chain links TRBV27 to TRBJ1-6; D gene ambiguous. CDR3 length equals 10 residues. The germline V gene has CDR1 MNHEY and CDR2 SMNVEV (reference sequence). The germline V and J ends were trimmed by 10 bases and 11 bases, with 9 bases remaining between them. As DNA, the CDR3 is TGTGCCACCGGGGTGCCACCCCTCCACTTT. Amino acid sequence: CATGVPPLHF.

V is TRBV27 and J is TRBJ1-6, with TRBD1 identical over 7 bases. The CDR3 covers 14 residues. The germline gives CDR1 MNHEY, CDR2 SMNVEV (reference sequence). With 2 bases clipped from V and 7 bases from J, the junction kept 2 bases outside the gene matches. CDR3 in DNA: TGTGCCAGCAGTTTACAGGGGGGAAATTCACCCCTCCACTTT. It yields the protein CASSLQGGNSPLHF.

This clonotype has a handful of counts. One base away lies a much larger clone, so this may be a sequencing read error. V and J are TRBV7-3 and TRBJ1-1, with unresolved D. The germline V and J ends were trimmed by 2 bases and 3 bases, with 7 bases remaining between them. This CDR3 region has 13 residues. Germline V lookup: CDR1 SGHTA, CDR2 FQGTGA. CDR3 DNA: TGTGCCAGCAGCTTACGGGTGGACACTGAAGCTTTCTTT. Translation: CASSLRVDTEAFF.

V is TRBV7-9 and J is TRBJ1-3, with D possibly matching TRBD1 (6 bases). Per the germline V gene, CDR1 is SEHNR and CDR2 is FQNEAQ (reference sequence). The CDR3 has 14 amino acids. V was pared by 5 bases and J by 10 bases, with 18 bases between. CDR3 region: CASSQLTGALTIYF. The CDR3 DNA reads TGTGCCAGCAGCCAGTTGACAGGTGCATTGACCATATATTTT.

This chain links TRBV9 with TRBJ2-1, with D perhaps TRBD1 (6 bases). V lost 0 bases, J lost 10 bases, and 11 bases lay in between. The CDR3 spans 13 residues. Germline V gives CDR1 SGDLS, CDR2 YYNGEE. The CDR3 sequence: CASSVGDQGEQFF. The CDR3 nucleotides are TGTGCCAGCAGCGTAGGGGATCAGGGGGAGCAGTTCTTC.

In this sample, this clonotype turned up a few times. This sequence joins TRBV7-8 and TRBJ2-3; D unresolved. Germline V gene lookup returns CDR1 SGHVS and CDR2 FQNEAQ. Trimming removed 2 bases from V and 3 bases from J, with 12 bases in between. The CDR3 length is 15 residues. CDR3 in DNA: TGTGCCAGCAGCTTAACCTCTTCCTTAACAGATACGCAGTATTTT. It translates to CASSLTSSLTDTQYF. The whole variable domain, filled in from reference TRBV7-8 and TRBJ2-3, reads GAGVSQSPRYKVAKRGQDVALRCDPISGHVSLFWYQQALGQGPEFLTYFQNEAQLDKSGLPSDRFFAERPEGSVSTLKIQRTQQEDSAVYLCASSLTSSLTDTQYFGPGTRLTVL.

This clonotype was detected many times. This chain connects TRBV19 to TRBJ1-1; D remains unclear. CDR3 length: 13 amino acids. Trimming cost V 7 bases and J 0 bases, with 9 bases left between them. CDR1 and CDR2 from the germline V gene are LNHDA and SQIVND (reference sequence). The CDR3 sequence: CASTPRVNTEAFF. The CDR3 DNA is TGTGCCAGTACCCCACGGGTGAACACTGAAGCTTTCTTT.

This clonotype was counted only a few times. The V call is TRBV6-2 or TRBV6-3, the J call TRBJ2-1; 9 nucleotides agree with TRBD2. V lost 4 bases and J lost 8; bases outside the gene matches: 15. The germline CDR1 and CDR2 sequences are MNHEY and SVGEGT. The CDR3 runs 17 residues. The CDR3 loop is CASSSPGGSGGGDEQFF. The CDR3 DNA sequence: TGTGCCAGCAGTTCCCCTGGAGGTAGCGGGGGAGGAGATGAGCAGTTCTTC.

Worth noting for this clonotype: At one of its ends the junction is not consistent with the germline gene, which may arise from a read error. The V call is TRBV7-2, the J call TRBJ2-1, with D tentatively TRBD2 (5 bases). The CDR3 covers 15 residues. Germline lookup yields CDR1 SGHTA and CDR2 FQGNSA. The CDR3 sequence: CANSSGSLIYNEQFF. The CDR3, as DNA: TGTGCCAACAGCTCGGGGAGTCTAATCTACAATGAGCAGTTCTTC.

V and J are TRBV3-1 and TRBJ2-5; D unclear. Germline V gene lookup returns CDR1 LGHDT and CDR2 YNNKEL (reference sequence). This CDR3 is built from 13 residues. The V end lost 0 bases, the J end lost 5 bases, and 7 bases lay between the germline ends. Here the CDR3 DNA reads TGTGCCAGCAGCCAAGAGGTGGGGGAGACCCAGTACTTC. Protein sequence: CASSQEVGETQYF.

V is TRBV27 and J is TRBJ2-1; perhaps D is TRBD1 or TRBD2 (7 bases each). V was pared by 3 bases and J by 9 bases, with 15 bases between. The CDR3 is 14 amino acids. The V gene's germline CDR1 is MNHEY and CDR2 SMNVEV (reference sequence). CDR3 sequence: CASSFSQGGSEQFF. The CDR3 nucleotides read TGTGCCAGCAGTTTTAGTCAGGGGGGGAGTGAGCAGTTCTTC.

This clonotype was seen a handful of times. This chain connects TRBV7-8 to TRBJ2-7, with a weak D call TRBD2 (5 bases). CDR3 size: 13 residues. Germline V gene sequence: CDR1 SGHVS, CDR2 FQNEAQ. Between the trimmed V and J ends, which lost 7 bases and 3 bases, there was a span of 13 bases. CDR3 region: CASKPGGIYEQYF. The DNA of the CDR3 is TGTGCCAGCAAGCCCGGAGGTATCTACGAGCAGTACTTC.

This chain uses TRBV5-1 with TRBJ1-2; maybe TRBD1 (6 bases). The CDR3 is 17 amino acids. Germline CDR1 reads SGHRS; CDR2 reads YFSETQ. Between the trimmed V and J ends, which lost 1 base and 4 bases, there was a span of 20 bases. CDR3 DNA: TGCGCCAGCAGCTTGCCCAACGACAGGCCGCCGGGCTATGGCTACACCTTC. It is translated as CASSLPNDRPPGYGYTF.

This clonotype was detected a few times. The V gene is TRBV6-5, the J gene TRBJ2-6; 10 bases line up with TRBD1. This CDR3 is 20 amino acids long. Per the germline V gene, CDR1 is MNHEY and CDR2 is SVGAGI. V dropped 6 bases and J dropped 0; count of bases not matched to a gene: 14. The CDR3 protein is CASSTKWTGGYFSGANVLTF. The CDR3 nucleotides are TGTGCCAGCAGCACAAAGTGGACAGGGGGTTATTTCTCTGGGGCCAACGTCCTGACTTTC.

The chain uses TRBV2 and TRBJ2-1; 7 bases map to TRBD2. J was trimmed by 3 bases and V by 6 bases; bases with no gene match: 14. Germline V CDR1 and CDR2: SNHLY, FYNNEI. The CDR3 runs to 17 residues. The CDR3: CASSLMSGRGNYNEQFF. The CDR3 coding sequence is TGTGCCAGCAGCCTGATGAGCGGGCGGGGGAACTACAATGAGCAGTTCTTC.

About this clonotype: The junction does not match germline at one end; this may be a read error. This chain links TRBV20-1 with TRBJ2-1, with a weak D call TRBD2 (6 bases). The CDR3 runs to 10 residues. Germline V lookup: CDR1 DFQATT, CDR2 SNEGSKA (reference sequence). The CDR3: CSARGRVQVF. CDR3 in DNA: TGCAGTGCTAGAGGGAGGGTACAGGTCTTC.

This clonotype was recorded a few times. The J gene is TRBJ1-4, the V gene TRBV7-8; 7 bases are shared with TRBD1. The germline V gene has CDR1 SGHVS and CDR2 FQNEAQ. Germline trimming cut 2 bases from V and 7 bases from J; bases unmatched to any gene: 7. The CDR3 length is 15 residues. CDR3 protein: CASSLLGTAGEKLFF. DNA of the CDR3: TGTGCCAGCAGCTTACTAGGGACAGCCGGTGAAAAACTGTTTTTT.

This clonotype has more than one count but fewer than ten. The chain is built from TRBV7-9 and TRBJ1-2; a weak D match, TRBD1 (5 bases). The CDR3 extends over 15 amino acids. V was clipped by 5 bases and J by 5 bases, with 18 bases between them. The germline V gene has CDR1 SEHNR and CDR2 FQNEAQ (reference sequence). CDR3 DNA: TGTGCCAGCAGCCCCCCTGGGACGGTTGAATATGGCTACACCTTC. Protein sequence: CASSPPGTVEYGYTF. Combining the CDR3 with reference TRBV7-9 and TRBJ1-2 gives the whole variable domain DTGVSQNPRHKITKRGQNVTFRCDPISEHNRLYWYRQTLGQGPEFLTYFQNEAQLEKSRLLSDRFSAERPKGSFSTLEIQRTEQGDSAMYLCASSPPGTVEYGYTFGSGTRLTVV.

The chain couples TRBV20-1 to TRBJ1-5, with 10 bases that match TRBD1. CDR1 is DFQATT and CDR2 is SNEGSKA in the germline V gene (reference sequence). V was pared by 0 bases and J by 5 bases, with 7 bases of the junction left unmatched. The CDR3 totals 16 residues. DNA for the CDR3: TGCAGTGCTAGAGATCTCACGGGACAGGGGTATCAGCCCCAGCATTTT. Protein sequence: CSARDLTGQGYQPQHF.

The gene calls are TRBV11-3 and TRBJ2-1, with 8 bases aligning to TRBD1. Looked up from germline, CDR1 is SGHNT and CDR2 is YENEEA. The CDR3 runs 17 residues. V dropped 1 base and J dropped 6; count of bases not matched to a gene: 11. CDR3 residues: CASSLGQGWAQGNEQFF. In DNA, the CDR3 is TGTGCCAGCAGCTTAGGACAGGGGTGGGCCCAGGGCAATGAGCAGTTCTTC.

This clonotype was found a few times. The chain links TRBV7-9 to TRBJ2-1; a weak D match, TRBD2 (6 bases). From germline, CDR1 is SEHNR and CDR2 FQNEAQ (reference sequence). The CDR3 contains 14 residues. V was clipped by 3 bases and J by 8 bases, with 14 bases between them. Written as DNA, the CDR3 is TGTGCCAGCAGCTTTTCGGGGGTGATGGATGAGCAGTTCTTC. Protein: CASSFSGVMDEQFF.

The chain recombines TRBV9 with TRBJ2-5; D not certain. V lost 3 bases, J lost 2 bases, and 17 bases lay in between. This CDR3 spans 16 amino acids. The germline CDR1 and CDR2 sequences are SGDLS and YYNGEE. As DNA, the CDR3 is TGTGCCAGCAGCGCCCGGACCCTCTCGCCACAAGAGACCCAGTACTTC. Translation: CASSARTLSPQETQYF.

This clonotype was picked up a small number of times. The V call is TRBV2, the J call TRBJ1-1; TRBD1 aligns across 7 bases. J lost 7 bases, V lost 8 bases, and 4 bases had no gene match. The CDR3 covers 11 residues. Germline-derived CDR1 and CDR2 are SNHLY and FYNNEI. As DNA, the CDR3 is TGTGCCAGCCCCGGGACAGTTGAAGCTTTCTTT. Translating gives CASPGTVEAFF.